These 20 T cell receptor beta chains were sequenced from one sample in a study of CD8+CD57+ T cells in acquired aplastic anemia. In patients chosen for sequencing, flow cytometry had shown CD8+CD57+ cell expansion. Genomic DNA served as template for TCR beta VDJ and CDR3 profiling. In TCRdb, the reads were re-called with MiXCR into one record per CDR3 protein. In the table there are some 160,000 distinct CDR3 sequences, 47% of which are singletons. Sequenced sample: sorted CD4+, CD8+, or CD8+CD57+ T cells (not recorded which) from PBMCs. The receptors derive from a human donor with aplastic anemia.

The table lists this clonotype with many counts. The chain uses TRBV11-2 and TRBJ1-2, with D unclear. In germline, CDR1 is SGHAT, CDR2 FQNNGV. V lost 0 bases, J lost 0 bases, and 14 bases lay in between. The CDR3 contains 17 residues. Written as DNA, the CDR3 is TGTGCCAGCAGCTTAGAGGCGCGGCGAGCAGCTAACTATGGCTACACCTTC. This translates into CASSLEARRAANYGYTF. Using reference TRBV11-2 and TRBJ1-2 for the parts outside the CDR3, the full variable domain is EAGVAQSPRYKIIEKRQSVAFWCNPISGHATLYWYQQILGQGPKLLIQFQNNGVVDDSQLPKDRFSAERLKGVDSTLKIQPAKLEDSAVYLCASSLEARRAANYGYTFGSGTRLTVV.

This clonotype occurred a few times. The DNA of the CDR3 is TGTGCCAGCAGCCCTCAGGGGATTAATCAGCCCCAGCATTTT. Amino acid sequence: CASSPQGINQPQHF. This rearrangement joins TRBV11-3 to TRBJ1-5; a possible D gene is TRBD1 (6 bases). The CDR3 contains 14 residues. Germline CDR1 is SGHNT and CDR2 is YENEEA. V was shortened by 5 bases and J by 4 bases, with 12 bases between the two germline ends.

This clonotype occurred many times. The chain uses TRBV7-2 and TRBJ2-3; no firm D call. V was cut by 5 bases and J by 4 bases, with 10 bases left in between. Germline values: CDR1 SGHTA, CDR2 FQGNSA. The CDR3 is 13 residues long. The CDR3 loop reads CASSPPGSDTQYF. The CDR3 nucleotides are TGTGCCAGCAGCCCGCCGGGTTCAGATACGCAGTATTTT.

The rearrangement joins TRBV12-3 or TRBV12-4 to TRBJ2-7, with D tentatively TRBD2 (5 bases). The V end was cut by 5 bases, the J end by 0 bases, with 11 bases between. The CDR3 length is 14 residues. CDR3 coding DNA: TGTGCCAGCAGTCGGACTGCCAGCTCCTACGAGCAGTACTTC. Translated: CASSRTASSYEQYF.

The table lists this clonotype with many counts. The rearrangement links TRBV24-1 to TRBJ1-5; tentatively, D is TRBD1 (5 bases). Germline values: CDR1 KGHDR, CDR2 SFDVKD. Trimming pared 4 bases from V and 9 bases from J, leaving 15 bases between. The CDR3 runs to 14 residues. The chain's CDR3 is CATSDPGPRRPQHF. The CDR3 DNA reads TGTGCCACCAGTGACCCGGGACCCCGTAGGCCCCAGCATTTT.

This clonotype was found once. The V and J genes are TRBV10-1 and TRBJ2-7; TRBD2 might be the D (5 bases). The CDR3 totals 15 residues. The V and J ends lost 7 bases and 1 base respectively, with 17 bases between them. In germline, CDR1 is WNHNN, CDR2 SYGVQD (reference sequence). The CDR3 here is CASTIRRVGSYEQYF. Written as DNA, the CDR3 is TGCGCCAGCACGATACGGCGGGTGGGATCCTACGAGCAGTACTTC.

The chain uses TRBV10-2 and TRBJ1-2, with 10 bases fitting TRBD1. The CDR3 runs 12 residues. Germline V gene data show CDR1 as WSHSY and CDR2 as SAAADI. The V segment lost 6 bases and the J segment 9 bases; nucleotides outside the gene matches: 4. CDR3 loop: CASSVDRGSYTF. As DNA, the CDR3 is TGCGCCAGCAGCGTGGACAGGGGGAGCTACACCTTC.

The rearrangement joins TRBV11-2 to TRBJ2-7; maybe TRBD1 (6 bases). The CDR3 has 14 amino acids. CDR1 is SGHAT and CDR2 is FQNNGV in the germline V gene. The germline V and J ends were trimmed by 5 bases and 5 bases, with 16 bases remaining between them. The CDR3 DNA reads as TGTGCCAGCAGCGCGATTAAGACAGGTGACGAGCAGTACTTC. Its protein product is CASSAIKTGDEQYF.

Remarks on this clonotype: One junction end does not reproduce the germline sequence, and a read error may be involved. The chain links TRBV20-1 to TRBJ1-1, with 7 positions matching TRBD1. CDR1 is DFQATT, CDR2 SNEGSKA, per germline (reference sequence). This CDR3 is 15 amino acids long. This chain's CDR3 is CSAKLTGLANTEALF. CDR3 DNA sequence: TGCAGTGCGAAACTGACAGGGTTGGCGAACACTGAAGCTCTCTTT.

This clonotype has only a few counts. The V call is TRBV10-3, the J call TRBJ2-3, with D maybe TRBD2 (5 bases). Trimming took off 2 bases at V and 6 bases at J, with 21 bases between the two ends. Germline V gene data show CDR1 as ENHRY and CDR2 as SYGVKD. The CDR3 contains 17 residues. CDR3 nucleotides: TGTGCCATCAGTGAGCTGGTTCTGGGCGGGCCCTATGATACGCAGTATTTT. This translates into CAISELVLGGPYDTQYF.

This sequence joins TRBV11-2 and TRBJ2-5; D may be TRBD1 or TRBD2 (5 bases each). V was shortened by 5 bases and J by 5 bases, with 21 bases between the two germline ends. The CDR3 loop spans 16 amino acids. Germline lookup yields CDR1 SGHAT and CDR2 FQNNGV. The chain's CDR3 is CASSPSRDGWGETQYF. The CDR3 nucleotides read TGTGCCAGCAGCCCCAGCAGGGACGGCTGGGGGGAGACCCAGTACTTC.

To note about this clonotype: Just one base apart from a much larger clone, this may be a read error. The rearrangement joins TRBV20-1 to TRBJ2-2; possible D gene TRBD2, 6 bases. Between the trimmed V and J ends, which lost 6 bases and 6 bases, there was a span of 20 bases. The V gene's germline CDR1 is DFQATT and CDR2 SNEGSKA (reference sequence). The CDR3 length is 15 residues. In nucleotides, the CDR3 is TGCAGTGCGTATGCCAGGCGGGAACCCCCCGGGGAGCTGTTTTTT. Translation: CSAYARREPPGELFF.

The chain couples TRBV9 to TRBJ2-7; 9 nucleotides line up with TRBD2. This CDR3 contains 13 residues. Germline values: CDR1 SGDLS, CDR2 YYNGEE. After removal of 5 bases from V and 6 bases from J, the junction contained 6 bases not matched to a gene. The CDR3 coding sequence is TGTGCCAGCAGTTTAGGGACTAGCTCCGAGCAGTACTTC. It translates to CASSLGTSSEQYF.

This clonotype occurred many times. This chain connects TRBV4-1 to TRBJ2-1; 7 bases agree with TRBD1. The CDR3 loop spans 14 amino acids. Germline V gives CDR1 MGHRA, CDR2 YSYEKL. V trimming: 5 bases; J trimming: 6 bases; junction bases outside the gene matches: 7. CDR3 coding DNA: TGCGCCAGCAGCGATCTGACAGGGTCCAATGAGCAGTTCTTC. This codes for CASSDLTGSNEQFF.

The J gene is TRBJ2-3, the V gene TRBV12-3 or TRBV12-4, with a possible D match to TRBD2 (5 bases). This CDR3 spans 15 amino acids. Trimming took off 6 bases at V and 2 bases at J, with 15 bases between the two ends. DNA of the CDR3: TGTGCCAGCAGAGGGCTTGGACTCATCACAGATACGCAGTATTTT. It codes for CASRGLGLITDTQYF.

This chain connects TRBV10-3 to TRBJ2-7, with D possibly TRBD1 on 6 matching bases. This CDR3 comprises 14 residues. Germline CDR1 is ENHRY and CDR2 is SYGVKD. V was pared by 2 bases and J by 4 bases, with 12 bases between. In DNA form, the CDR3 reads TGTGCCATCAGTGAGCGGGACACAGCTTACGAGCAGTACTTC. Protein: CAISERDTAYEQYF.

The chain is built from TRBV20-1 and TRBJ2-7; 9 bases fit TRBD1. There are 13 residues in the CDR3. The V gene's germline CDR1 is DFQATT and CDR2 SNEGSKA (reference sequence). V lost 4 bases and J lost 5; bases outside the gene matches: 6. Here the CDR3 reads CSAKGTGYHEQYF. The CDR3 region has the DNA TGCAGTGCTAAGGGGACAGGGTACCACGAGCAGTACTTC.

V is TRBV7-9 and J is TRBJ2-3, with D perhaps being TRBD1 or TRBD2 (5 bases each). Germline lookup yields CDR1 SEHNR and CDR2 FQNEAQ (reference sequence). Trimming removed 5 bases at V and 2 bases at J, with 8 bases between. The CDR3 contains 13 residues. The CDR3 sequence: CASSGTITDTQYF. The DNA for the CDR3 is TGTGCCAGCAGCGGGACGATCACAGATACGCAGTATTTT.

This clonotype was found a few times. This chain joins TRBV11-2 and TRBJ1-5, with 8 nucleotides matching TRBD1. The V and J ends lost 9 bases and 3 bases, in that order; junction bases with no gene match: 13. The CDR3 is made up of 16 amino acids. CDR1 is SGHAT, CDR2 FQNNGV, per germline. The CDR3 reads CASALGTGASNQPQHF. CDR3 DNA sequence: TGTGCCAGTGCGTTGGGGACAGGCGCTTCCAATCAGCCCCAGCATTTT.

This clonotype was seen at least ten times. The CDR3 reads CASRPGSNTGELFF. CDR3 nucleotide sequence: TGTGCCAGCAGGCCGGGATCAAACACCGGGGAGCTGTTTTTT. J is TRBJ2-2 and V is TRBV9; weak D call: TRBD2 (5 bases). The V end lost 5 bases, the J end lost 2 bases, and 10 bases lay between the germline ends. The CDR3 consists of 14 residues. CDR1 is SGDLS, CDR2 YYNGEE, per germline.